This T cell receptor beta chain originates from a study of blood T cells in healthy people across ages. Germline V CDR1 and CDR2: LGHDT, YNNKEL (reference sequence). Trimming stripped 4 bases from V and 1 base from J, with 12 bases between. The CDR3 covers 15 residues. Through a sample-barcoded 5' primer and a J-beta primer mix, a second PCR was run for about 6 to 11 cycles. Each CDR3 protein is one row after TCRdb ran MiXCR on the 5' RACE reads. The sample records 1.8 million or so distinct CDR3 sequences, about 39% being singletons. This TCR was sampled from a human donor in good health. The gene calls are TRBV3-1 and TRBJ2-3; D is unclear. Sequenced input: blood. The CDR3 DNA sequence: TGTGCCAGCAGCCTCGCTACGCAGGGCACAGATACGCAGTATTTT. Translation gives CASSLATQGTDTQYF.